These 16 T cell receptor beta chains were all obtained from the same sample, sequenced in a study of metastatic and nonmetastatic thyroid tumors. TCRdb re-called the PCR reads via MiXCR. The sample has approximately 40,000 clones; less than 50% are singletons. The entire patient cohort was treatment-naive prior to thyroid surgery. The material sequenced was tumor tissue. The receptors come from a male donor with papillary thyroid cancer or a benign thyroid nodule (not recorded which). Some clones in this sample may be carry-over from other donors' samples.

This chain connects TRBV20-1 to TRBJ2-1; D is undetermined. CDR3 length: 15 amino acids. The V gene's germline CDR1 is DFQATT and CDR2 SNEGSKA (reference sequence). V was pared by 1 base and J by 3 bases, with 13 bases between. The CDR3 loop is CSARGEGADYNEQFF. DNA for the CDR3: TGCAGTGCTAGAGGGGAAGGCGCGGACTACAATGAGCAGTTCTTC.

Comment on this clone: The sample carries other DNA sequences with the same CDR3. The chain joins TRBV28 to TRBJ2-3, with a weak D call TRBD2 (5 bases). Trimming removed 6 bases at V and 1 base at J, with 17 bases between. This CDR3 contains 16 residues. The germline V gene has CDR1 MDHEN and CDR2 SYDVKM. The CDR3 DNA sequence: TGTGCCAGCAGCATTACTAGTGGGATGGGCACAGATACGCAGTATTTT. Encoded protein: CASSITSGMGTDTQYF. The whole variable domain, filled in from reference TRBV28 and TRBJ2-3, reads DVKVTQSSRYLVKRTGEKVFLECVQDMDHENMFWYRQDPGLGLRLIYFSYDVKMKEKGDIPEGYSVSREKKERFSLILESASTNQTSMYLCASSITSGMGTDTQYFGPGTRLTVL.

This clone came up a few times. The same CDR3 also results from other DNA sequences found in this sample. The rearrangement links TRBV10-3 to TRBJ1-3; D possibly corresponds to TRBD1 (5 bases). Germline V gene data show CDR1 as ENHRY and CDR2 as SYGVKD. V lost 6 bases, J lost 2 bases, and 20 bases lay in between. This CDR3 spans 17 amino acids. CDR3 amino acids: CAISPARASGPGNTIYF. Here the CDR3 DNA reads TGTGCCATCAGCCCCGCGCGGGCCTCGGGACCTGGAAACACCATATATTTT.

This clone showed up just a few times. This rearrangement joins TRBV28 to TRBJ2-1; 9 bases agree with TRBD2. After removal of 6 bases from V and 9 bases from J, the junction contained 18 bases not matched to a gene. Germline CDR1 is MDHEN and CDR2 is SYDVKM. This CDR3 is built from 17 residues. The CDR3 nucleotides are TGTGCCAGCAGCCCTAGACAGGGCCTAGCGGGATGGGGTGAGCAGTTCTTC. It is translated as CASSPRQGLAGWGEQFF.

This clone came up many times. This sample includes further DNA sequences coding for the same CDR3. CDR3 in DNA: TGTGCCTGGAGTGTTTCGGGGACAGCCTACGAGCAGTACTTC. Its translation is CAWSVSGTAYEQYF. The chain carries TRBV30 and TRBJ2-7; 7 bases map to TRBD1. Germline loops: CDR1 GTSNPN, CDR2 SVGIG (reference sequence). The J segment lost 2 bases and the V segment lost 0 bases, leaving 4 bases of the junction unmatched. The length of the CDR3 is 14 residues.

This clone has just a few counts. This chain links TRBV28 with TRBJ2-2; 10 bases match TRBD2. From germline, CDR1 is MDHEN and CDR2 SYDVKM. CDR3 length equals 15 residues. Trimming cost V 7 bases and J 5 bases; bases outside gene matches: 7. In DNA form, the CDR3 reads TGTGCCAGCACCCAGCGGGAGGGCCAAACCGGGGAGCTGTTTTTT. Translated, it gives CASTQREGQTGELFF.

This clone came up a few times. J is TRBJ2-7 and V is TRBV28, with D maybe TRBD2 (6 bases). This CDR3 region has 15 residues. The germline V gene encodes CDR1 MDHEN and CDR2 SYDVKM. Trimming pared 4 bases from V and 2 bases from J, leaving 15 bases between. As DNA, the CDR3 is TGTGCCAGCAGTTCACCCGGGACTCTACCCTACGAGCAGTACTTC. It translates to CASSSPGTLPYEQYF.

In its sample, this clone was seen a few times. The chain couples TRBV19 to TRBJ1-5, with D perhaps matching TRBD1 (6 bases). Germline CDR1 LNHDA, CDR2 SQIVND (reference sequence). This CDR3 has 14 amino acids. Trimming cost V 3 bases and J 4 bases, with 10 bases left between them. The CDR3 region is CASSIDRRNQPQHF. CDR3 nucleotide sequence: TGTGCCAGTAGTATTGACAGGCGGAATCAGCCCCAGCATTTT.

Notes on this clone: The germline gene is not matched at one end of the junction; a read error may be the cause. V gene TRBV6-1 combines with J gene TRBJ1-6; 7 bases fit TRBD1. Germline V gene sequence: CDR1 MNHNS, CDR2 SASEGT. The CDR3 loop spans 15 amino acids. CDR3 DNA sequence: TGTGCCAACAGTGCGGCGACAGGGTCTAGTTCACCCCTCCACTTT. Amino acids: CANSAATGSSSPLHF.

This clone was found once. The chain recombines TRBV19 with TRBJ2-5; perhaps TRBD1 as D (6 bases). The CDR3 sequence is 13 residues long. Trimming shortened V by 5 bases and J by 6 bases, and 13 bases separated the two germline ends. The germline CDR1 and CDR2 sequences are LNHDA and SQIVND (reference sequence). CDR3 sequence: CASSSQGPKTQYF. CDR3 in DNA: TGTGCCAGTAGTTCCCAGGGGCCAAAGACCCAGTACTTC.

The CDR3 DNA sequence: TGTGCCAGCAGCTTGTACCCGGTAAATCAGCCCCAGCATTTT. It specifies CASSLYPVNQPQHF. V is TRBV5-6 and J is TRBJ1-5, with D unresolved. Germline assignment: CDR1 SGHDT and CDR2 YYEEEE. The CDR3 consists of 14 residues. Between the trimmed V and J ends, which lost 1 base and 4 bases, there was a span of 9 bases.

The gene calls are TRBV5-1 and TRBJ2-3, with 8 bases that match TRBD2. Unmatched junction bases numbered 9, after V lost 3 bases and J lost 6 bases. Germline V gene sequence: CDR1 SGHRS, CDR2 YFSETQ. The CDR3 loop spans 15 amino acids. CDR3 in DNA: TGCGCCAGCAGCTCGGGGACCGGGAGGGATGATACGCAGTATTTT. Its protein is CASSSGTGRDDTQYF.

The chain combines TRBV30 with TRBJ1-4, with TRBD1 identical over 8 bases. The V gene's germline CDR1 is GTSNPN and CDR2 SVGIG (reference sequence). CDR3 length equals 14 residues. With V trimmed by 1 base and J by 4 bases, 2 bases remained unmatched. CDR3 sequence: CAWSATGVNEKLFF. CDR3 DNA: TGTGCCTGGAGTGCGACAGGGGTTAATGAAAAACTGTTTTTT.

In its sample, this clone was seen a few times. The chain has TRBV19 and TRBJ1-6, with TRBD1 as a possible D gene (6 bases). Germline assignment: CDR1 LNHDA and CDR2 SQIVND (reference sequence). The CDR3 spans 12 residues. Deletions cut 5 bases from V and 8 bases from J, with 7 bases between. Here the CDR3 DNA reads TGTGCCAGTAGTTACAGGGATTCACCCCTCCACTTT. Translated: CASSYRDSPLHF.

The chain uses TRBV18 and TRBJ1-2; D possibly corresponds to TRBD1 (5 bases). V was shortened by 8 bases and J by 5 bases, with 15 bases between the two germline ends. The CDR3 is 13 residues long. Germline-derived CDR1 and CDR2 are KGHSH and LQKENI. In DNA, the CDR3 is TGTGCCAGCGGAGGGGACGGCTCATATGGCTACACCTTC. Amino acid sequence: CASGGDGSYGYTF.

This clone was detected a few times. The J gene is TRBJ2-3, the V gene TRBV20-1, with a possible D match to TRBD2 (5 bases). The germline gives CDR1 DFQATT, CDR2 SNEGSKA (reference sequence). The CDR3 spans 17 residues. Trimming stripped 2 bases from V and 4 bases from J, with 22 bases between. The CDR3, as DNA: TGCAGTGCTAGACCCTACCTGGACGGACTCACACCAGATACGCAGTATTTT. Translation: CSARPYLDGLTPDTQYF.